The sequence of this T cell receptor (beta chain) was determined in a study of T cell changes during pregnancy in multiple sclerosis. The assay was immunoSEQ multiplex PCR, and TCRdb's table has in-frame clones only and misses some. The top ten hold 0.3% to 0.4% of the sample, which has about 39,000 clones, under 95% seen once. V was clipped by 6 bases and J by 5 bases, with 16 bases between them. The germline V gene has CDR1 ENHRY and CDR2 SYGVKD. The CDR3 loop spans 15 amino acids. This chain uses TRBV10-3 with TRBJ1-4; D uncertain. This TCR derives from a female donor in good health, enrolled as a control in a pregnancy study. The sample in question was CD4+ T cells from peripheral blood mononuclear cells, obtained in the third trimester of pregnancy. CDR3 in amino acids: CAISNGPIGNEKLFF. In nucleotides, the CDR3 is TGTGCCATCAGCAACGGCCCTATCGGGAATGAAAAACTGTTTTTT.